This is a list of T cell receptor beta chains from one sample in a study of metastatic and nonmetastatic thyroid tumors. Using MiXCR, TCRdb re-called clones from the PCR reads. Here the sample spans roughly 12,000 clones, 35% to 45% being singletons. Sequenced: tumor tissue. These receptors all stem from a female donor with papillary thyroid cancer or a benign thyroid nodule (not recorded which). Some clones in this sample may be carry-over from other donors' samples. Each CDR3 is given with its conserved first and last residue. A D gene is named only where the DNA matches it firmly. Not every row has a clone size; where given, it reads once, few, many or a size class.

clone_size: medium-sized; d_call: NA; v_call: TRBV7-9; j_call: TRBJ2-5; cdr3_aa: CASIGISGNPPKETQYF; cdr3_nt: TGTGCCAGCATCGGTATAAGCGGAAACCCCCCTAAAGAGACCCAGTACTTC
clone_size: few; d_call: TRBD1; v_call: TRBV27; j_call: TRBJ2-1; cdr3_aa: CASRRQGDYNEQFF; cdr3_nt: TGTGCCAGCAGGAGACAGGGGGACTACAATGAGCAGTTCTTC
clone_size: NA; d_call: NA; v_call: TRBV20-1; j_call: TRBJ1-2; cdr3_aa: CSARQPTELRGYTF; cdr3_nt: TGCAGTGCTCGTCAACCCACAGAACTTAGAGGCTACACCTTC
clone_size: once; d_call: NA; v_call: TRBV11-3; j_call: TRBJ2-2; cdr3_aa: CASSRDGPTGELFF; cdr3_nt: TGTGCCAGCAGCCGGGACGGCCCCACCGGGGAGCTGTTTTTT
clone_size: few; d_call: NA; v_call: TRBV28; j_call: TRBJ1-6; cdr3_aa: CASSLGDRVNSPLHF; cdr3_nt: TGTGCCAGCAGTTTAGGGGACCGGGTAAATTCACCCCTCCACTTT
clone_size: NA; d_call: NA; v_call: TRBV30; j_call: TRBJ2-7; cdr3_aa: CAWSNGAGQYF; cdr3_nt: TGTGCCTGGAGTAACGGGGCAGGGCAGTACTTC
clone_size: NA; d_call: NA; v_call: TRBV3-1; j_call: TRBJ2-5; cdr3_aa: CASSPTAETQYF; cdr3_nt: TGTGCCAGCAGCCCCACGGCCGAGACCCAGTACTTC
clone_size: NA; d_call: NA; v_call: TRBV27; j_call: TRBJ2-7; cdr3_aa: CASSTGLLYEQYF; cdr3_nt: TGTGCCAGCAGTACCGGACTTCTCTACGAGCAGTACTTC
clone_size: NA; d_call: NA; v_call: TRBV6-2/TRBV6-3; j_call: TRBJ1-5; cdr3_aa: CASSYPQPQHF; cdr3_nt: TGTGCTAGCAGTTACCCCCAGCCCCAGCATTTT
clone_size: NA; d_call: TRBD1; v_call: TRBV6-1; j_call: TRBJ1-2; cdr3_aa: CASSGTGGGYGYTF; cdr3_nt: TGTGCCAGCAGTGGGACAGGGGGCGGCTATGGCTACACCTTC
clone_size: NA; d_call: NA; v_call: TRBV7-6; j_call: TRBJ2-2; cdr3_aa: CASSLVGFGGELFF; cdr3_nt: TGTGCCAGCAGCTTAGTGGGGTTCGGCGGGGAGCTGTTTTTT
clone_size: NA; d_call: TRBD2; v_call: TRBV12-3/TRBV12-4; j_call: TRBJ2-5; cdr3_aa: CASRLAGGRETQYF; cdr3_nt: TGTGCCAGCAGGCTAGCGGGAGGGCGGGAGACCCAGTACTTC
clone_size: NA; d_call: NA; v_call: TRBV12-3/TRBV12-4; j_call: TRBJ2-2; cdr3_aa: CASTHQITGELFF; cdr3_nt: TGTGCCAGCACCCATCAAATCACCGGGGAGCTGTTTTTT
clone_size: few; d_call: TRBD1; v_call: TRBV5-5; j_call: TRBJ2-7; cdr3_aa: CASSLGGTGLFYEQYF; cdr3_nt: TGTGCCAGCTCCCTGGGAGGGACAGGGTTGTTCTACGAGCAGTACTTC
clone_size: NA; d_call: NA; v_call: TRBV20-1; j_call: TRBJ2-3; cdr3_aa: CSAKALSLASTDTQYF; cdr3_nt: TGCAGTGCTAAAGCGTTGTCCCTAGCTAGCACAGATACGCAGTATTTT
clone_size: few; d_call: TRBD1; v_call: TRBV10-3; j_call: TRBJ2-7; cdr3_aa: CATSGGQLNYEQYF; cdr3_nt: TGTGCCACATCAGGGGGACAGCTGAACTACGAGCAGTACTTC
clone_size: few; d_call: NA; v_call: TRBV6-2/TRBV6-3; j_call: TRBJ1-2; cdr3_aa: CASSYRWGHEGTNYGYTF; cdr3_nt: TGTGCCAGCAGTTACCGGTGGGGACACGAAGGAACTAACTATGGCTACACCTTC
clone_size: NA; d_call: TRBD1; v_call: TRBV9; j_call: TRBJ2-2; cdr3_aa: CASSPPRTGVTGELFF; cdr3_nt: TGTGCCAGCAGCCCCCCAAGGACAGGGGTCACCGGGGAGCTGTTTTTT
clone_size: few; d_call: NA; v_call: TRBV19; j_call: TRBJ1-1; cdr3_aa: CASSQRGANTEAFF; cdr3_nt: TGTGCCAGTAGTCAGCGGGGAGCAAACACTGAAGCTTTCTTT
clone_size: few; d_call: NA; v_call: TRBV2; j_call: TRBJ1-2; cdr3_aa: CASSGRDNYGYTF; cdr3_nt: TGTGCCAGCAGTGGCCGGGATAACTATGGCTACACCTTC
clone_size: NA; d_call: NA; v_call: TRBV7-8; j_call: TRBJ1-3; cdr3_aa: CASSLAPALGTIYF; cdr3_nt: TGTGCCAGCAGCTTGGCCCCCGCCCTCGGCACCATATATTTT
clone_size: few; d_call: NA; v_call: TRBV6-2/TRBV6-3; j_call: TRBJ1-5; cdr3_aa: CASSYVLGGDQPQHF; cdr3_nt: TGTGCCAGCAGTTACGTTCTCGGGGGGGATCAGCCCCAGCATTTT
clone_size: NA; d_call: NA; v_call: TRBV12-3/TRBV12-4; j_call: TRBJ2-2; cdr3_aa: CASSFSYSGELFF; cdr3_nt: TGTGCCAGCAGTTTTAGTTATTCCGGGGAGCTGTTTTTT
clone_size: few; d_call: TRBD2; v_call: TRBV27; j_call: TRBJ2-3; cdr3_aa: CASSLGLGGRPQYF; cdr3_nt: TGTGCCAGCAGTTTAGGTCTAGGCGGGAGGCCGCAGTATTTT
clone_size: NA; d_call: TRBD2; v_call: TRBV6-4; j_call: TRBJ2-1; cdr3_aa: CASSDPGGGRSSHNNEQFF; cdr3_nt: TGTGCCAGCAGCGACCCCGGTGGCGGGAGGAGTTCCCATAACAATGAGCAGTTCTTC
clone_size: NA; d_call: NA; v_call: TRBV20-1; j_call: TRBJ2-1; cdr3_aa: CSARVQKAGSYNEQFF; cdr3_nt: TGCAGTGCTAGAGTGCAAAAAGCTGGGTCCTACAATGAGCAGTTCTTC
clone_size: NA; d_call: NA; v_call: TRBV7-8; j_call: TRBJ2-1; cdr3_aa: CASSSAGVRGNEQFF; cdr3_nt: TGTGCCAGCAGCTCGGCAGGGGTCCGGGGGAATGAGCAGTTCTTC
clone_size: NA; d_call: NA; v_call: TRBV7-2; j_call: TRBJ2-7; cdr3_aa: CASSLGQGYSYEQYF; cdr3_nt: TGTGCCAGCAGCTTAGGGCAGGGGTACTCCTACGAGCAGTACTTC
clone_size: NA; d_call: TRBD2; v_call: TRBV12-3/TRBV12-4; j_call: TRBJ2-5; cdr3_aa: CASSLTSGSETQYF; cdr3_nt: TGTGCCAGCAGTTTGACTAGCGGGAGTGAGACCCAGTACTTC
clone_size: few; d_call: NA; v_call: TRBV15; j_call: TRBJ2-2; cdr3_aa: CATSVQGTNTGELFF; cdr3_nt: TGTGCCACCAGCGTACAGGGCACGAACACCGGGGAGCTGTTTTTT
clone_size: NA; d_call: NA; v_call: TRBV19; j_call: TRBJ2-7; cdr3_aa: CASSATLSYEQYF; cdr3_nt: TGTGCCAGTAGTGCTACTCTCTCCTACGAGCAGTACTTC
clone_size: few; d_call: TRBD1; v_call: TRBV12-3/TRBV12-4; j_call: TRBJ1-2; cdr3_aa: CASSGQGEIYGYTF; cdr3_nt: TGTGCCAGCAGTGGACAGGGTGAGATCTATGGCTACACCTTC
clone_size: NA; d_call: NA; v_call: TRBV11-2; j_call: TRBJ2-1; cdr3_aa: CASSLGGSGSYNEQFF; cdr3_nt: TGTGCCAGCAGCTTAGGGGGGAGTGGCTCCTACAATGAGCAGTTCTTC
clone_size: NA; d_call: NA; v_call: TRBV27; j_call: TRBJ2-7; cdr3_aa: CASSLVLRGEQYF; cdr3_nt: TGTGCCAGCAGTTTAGTCCTCAGAGGGGAGCAGTACTTC
clone_size: few; d_call: NA; v_call: TRBV7-3; j_call: TRBJ2-3; cdr3_aa: CASSLGTDTQYF; cdr3_nt: TGTGCCAGCAGCCTTGGCACAGATACGCAGTATTTT
clone_size: once; d_call: NA; v_call: TRBV11-2; j_call: TRBJ2-1; cdr3_aa: CASSLDPRANEQFF; cdr3_nt: TGTGCCAGCAGCTTAGACCCTAGAGCCAATGAGCAGTTCTTC
clone_size: NA; d_call: NA; v_call: TRBV30; j_call: TRBJ1-1; cdr3_aa: CAVPGNTEAFF; cdr3_nt: TGTGCCGTCCCGGGGAACACTGAAGCTTTCTTT
clone_size: NA; d_call: NA; v_call: TRBV27; j_call: TRBJ2-3; cdr3_aa: CASSPLLGEGFTDTQYF; cdr3_nt: TGTGCCAGCAGTCCCCTGTTAGGGGAAGGGTTCACAGATACGCAGTATTTT
clone_size: NA; d_call: NA; v_call: TRBV6-5; j_call: TRBJ2-5; cdr3_aa: CASSTQGQETQYF; cdr3_nt: TGTGCCAGCAGTACTCAGGGGCAAGAGACCCAGTACTTC
clone_size: NA; d_call: TRBD1; v_call: TRBV5-1; j_call: TRBJ2-7; cdr3_aa: CASSGDRGSEQYF; cdr3_nt: TGCGCCAGCAGCGGCGACAGGGGAAGCGAGCAGTACTTC
clone_size: NA; d_call: TRBD2; v_call: TRBV27; j_call: TRBJ2-3; cdr3_aa: CASSLSTSGRGASTDTQYF; cdr3_nt: TGTGCCAGCAGTTTATCGACTAGCGGGAGGGGAGCGAGCACAGATACGCAGTATTTT
clone_size: NA; d_call: TRBD2; v_call: TRBV6-5; j_call: TRBJ2-1; cdr3_aa: CASRWDGGSSYNEQFF; cdr3_nt: TGTGCCAGCAGGTGGGACGGGGGGAGCTCCTACAATGAGCAGTTCTTC
clone_size: few; d_call: NA; v_call: TRBV19; j_call: TRBJ2-3; cdr3_aa: CASKGDTGITDTQYF; cdr3_nt: TGTGCCAGTAAAGGGGACACCGGTATCACAGATACGCAGTATTTT
clone_size: NA; d_call: NA; v_call: TRBV9; j_call: TRBJ2-3; cdr3_aa: CASRGGGGTDTQYF; cdr3_nt: TGTGCCAGCAGAGGAGGGGGTGGCACAGATACGCAGTATTTT
clone_size: NA; d_call: NA; v_call: TRBV7-2; j_call: TRBJ2-3; cdr3_aa: CASSRGQNTDTQYF; cdr3_nt: TGTGCCAGCAGCAGAGGACAGAACACAGATACGCAGTATTTT
clone_size: NA; d_call: TRBD1; v_call: TRBV10-3; j_call: TRBJ2-3; cdr3_aa: CAIRTGADTQYF; cdr3_nt: TGTGCCATCAGGACAGGGGCAGATACGCAGTATTTT
clone_size: NA; d_call: NA; v_call: TRBV5-1; j_call: TRBJ1-4; cdr3_aa: CASSLVGIEKLFF; cdr3_nt: TGCGCCAGCAGCTTGGTAGGAATTGAAAAACTGTTTTTT
clone_size: NA; d_call: NA; v_call: TRBV6-5; j_call: TRBJ2-1; cdr3_aa: CASIYSSAGSYNEQFF; cdr3_nt: TGTGCCAGCATTTACTCGAGTGCAGGGTCCTACAATGAGCAGTTCTTC
clone_size: few; d_call: TRBD1; v_call: TRBV2; j_call: TRBJ1-6; cdr3_aa: CAREDRRNSPLHF; cdr3_nt: TGTGCCAGAGAGGACAGGAGGAATTCACCCCTCCACTTT
clone_size: NA; d_call: TRBD1; v_call: TRBV27; j_call: TRBJ1-5; cdr3_aa: CASSLRLTGDQPQHF; cdr3_nt: TGTGCCAGCAGTCTTCGTCTTACAGGGGATCAGCCCCAGCATTTT
clone_size: NA; d_call: TRBD2; v_call: TRBV7-9; j_call: TRBJ2-5; cdr3_aa: CASSLRGGTQETQYF; cdr3_nt: TGTGCCAGCAGCTTACGGGGAGGGACCCAAGAGACCCAGTACTTC
clone_size: NA; d_call: NA; v_call: TRBV6-1; j_call: TRBJ2-6; cdr3_aa: CASRVFGANVLTF; cdr3_nt: TGTGCCTCAAGGGTGTTTGGGGCCAACGTCCTGACTTTC
clone_size: few; d_call: NA; v_call: TRBV28; j_call: TRBJ1-4; cdr3_aa: CASSLGGEGLFF; cdr3_nt: TGTGCCAGCAGTTTAGGGGGGGAGGGACTGTTTTTT
clone_size: NA; d_call: TRBD2; v_call: TRBV2; j_call: TRBJ2-2; cdr3_aa: CASKREGNTGELFF; cdr3_nt: TGTGCCAGCAAGCGGGAGGGGAACACCGGGGAGCTGTTTTTT